Listed below are T cell receptor beta chains from one sample, sequenced in a study of identical twins. TCRdb re-derived calls from the 5' RACE reads in MiXCR, one entry per CDR3 protein. Of fewer than 800,000 distinct CDR3 sequences in the sample, 7.1% are singletons; the top ten hold roughly 1.6%. The same specimen was also included in a second study, on yellow fever vaccine responses in identical twins.

The material sequenced was PBMCs. All receptors come from a woman aged 18-29 years in good health. CDR3s leave out the opening cysteine and the closing phenylalanine or tryptophan.

v_call: TRBV27; cdr3_aa: ASSPGGPNEQY
v_call: TRBV5-1; cdr3_aa: ASRFLAGGPNEQY
v_call: TRBV20-1; cdr3_aa: SASLAGPLSQPQH
v_call: TRBV19; cdr3_aa: ASSWAWGAYEQY
v_call: TRBV28; cdr3_aa: ASSFGGNTIY
v_call: TRBV20-1; cdr3_aa: SAIPGASGTTTYPTDTQY
v_call: TRBV29-1; cdr3_aa: SVGTPNYGYT
v_call: TRBV5-6; cdr3_aa: ASSSRETNTEAF
v_call: TRBV10-3; cdr3_aa: AISDLLGLDTEAF
v_call: TRBV25-1; cdr3_aa: ASSEGGPVAEAF